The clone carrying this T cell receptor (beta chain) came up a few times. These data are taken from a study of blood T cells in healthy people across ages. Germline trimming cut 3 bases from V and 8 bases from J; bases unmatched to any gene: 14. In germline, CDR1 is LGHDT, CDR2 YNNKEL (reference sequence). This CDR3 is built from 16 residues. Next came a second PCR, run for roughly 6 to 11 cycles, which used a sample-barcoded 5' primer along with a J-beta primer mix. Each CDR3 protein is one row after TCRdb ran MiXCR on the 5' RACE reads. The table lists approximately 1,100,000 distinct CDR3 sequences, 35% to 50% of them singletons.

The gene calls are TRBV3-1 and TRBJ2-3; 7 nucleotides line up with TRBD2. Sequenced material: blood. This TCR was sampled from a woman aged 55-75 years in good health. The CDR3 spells CASSHRGSGTGGTQYF. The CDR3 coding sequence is TGTGCCAGCAGCCACCGTGGTAGCGGTACGGGAGGTACGCAGTATTTT.